This T cell receptor (beta chain) was profiled in a study of response to subunit inactivated influenza vaccine. The CDR3 is 14 amino acids. Trimming removed 5 bases from V and 7 bases from J, with 15 bases in between. Study findings and constraints: The authors offered the suggestion that each seasonal influenza vaccination recruits few new T cells.

This clonotype has a count of ten or more. Its antigen is unidentified. TCRdb processed the RT-PCR reads anew with MiXCR; each CDR3 protein has one entry. Of 500,000 to 600,000 distinct CDR3 sequences listed, approximately 7.7% are singletons. The clonotype was recovered from a man aged 45 to 70 who received an inactivated influenza vaccine. The chain employs TRBV12-3 or TRBV12-4 and TRBJ2-1; D might be TRBD1 (6 bases). This material consisted of PBMCs from blood, taken around 2 years after vaccination. The CDR3 DNA follows: TGTGCCAGCAGTCCCTTTACAGGGTGGAATGAGCAGTTCTTC. This gives the protein CASSPFTGWNEQFF.